This T cell receptor (beta chain) was captured in a study of shared clonotypes between healthy human individuals (dated by TCRdb to between 2020 and 2021). For the study in its entirety: A couple of women and three men aged 18 to 49 years were included in the cohort. For each donor, CD4 naive and CD4 memory were each run on three plates, CD8 naive on two plates, and CD8 memory on one plate. Each donor's leukapheresis produced roughly between roughly 0.94 and 9.5 billion PBMCs. Different laboratories and diverse techniques were used to prepare libraries and sequence TCR repertoires, to increase sequencing depth and limit assay-specific biases. The study deeply sequenced blood TCR repertoires of five healthy adults to estimate repertoire size and the extent of clonotype sharing between individuals.

Healthy HIV-negative adults with no recently reported acute infections or vaccinations were included as donors. All donors were Caucasian adults living in Nashville, Tennessee, USA. CD4+ T cells were enriched through magnetic negative selection, after which naive cells were positively selected on CD45RA and the remaining negative fraction served as the memory subset. After blood collection by leukapheresis, PBMCs were isolated using Ficoll-Histopaque density gradient centrifugation and then cryopreserved in the vapor phase of liquid nitrogen. Purity and quantity of every magnetically sorted T cell population were checked by analytical flow cytometry. Each sorted fraction had its genomic DNA isolated and then quantified by UV absorbance on a Nanodrop 2000c. Overall results and qualifications from the work: Because the study included only a small number of donors, the genetic and exposure-history diversity represented was limited. Higher generation probabilities were observed for clonotypes shared by all four sorted-subset donors than for non-shared clonotypes. Naive subsets generally had larger estimated clonotype richness than memory subsets did. Pairwise subsampling indicated that sequencing depth was expected to affect the degree of clonotype sharing among donors. Rarefaction of sorted-subset datasets indicated incomplete sequencing despite the large sequencing depth. Only blood was sampled, and tissue TCR repertoires likely differ from those in blood. When four donors were compared, the shared fraction of clonotypes was about 5.4% for naive CD4, around 3.6% for naive CD8, 2.3% for memory CD4, and under 0.5% for memory CD8.

Using the deep immunoSEQ assay, TCR CDR3 regions were amplified from genomic DNA by multiplex PCR. Extracted genomic DNA from each cell subset was spread evenly across all wells of several immunoSEQ 96-well plates, with each plate serving as a replicate. For sorted subsets, each replicate PCR was loaded with about 200 ng genomic DNA, equivalent to 30,000 or so T cell genomes. The purified libraries were quantified using a Qubit 3.0 fluorometer, sized with a Bioanalyzer 2100, and then quantified again using the KAPA Library Quantification kit. Every immunoSEQ 96-well plate was sequenced on a separate single-read 150-cycle Illumina NextSeq 550 flow cell. In the source study's methods: Because the immunoSEQ output held only junctional sequences and lacked quality scores, the filtering could not match the filtering applied to full-length reads. To assign V/J genes and CDR3, sequences were annotated against IMGT germline references using PyIR, a Python wrapper for IgBLAST v1.9. Reads were filtered out if the reads had weak V/J assignments (E-value above 1e-6), no CDR3, stop codons, out-of-frame junctions, or ambiguous translated residues. V3J clonotypes were defined as sequences sharing an identical inferred V gene, J gene, and CDR3 amino acid sequence. Percentage overlap between repertoires was calculated by dividing the number of shared unique clonotypes by the size of the smaller repertoire. Richness of each repertoire was evaluated using RTK rarefaction, the Chao1 estimator, and Recon v2.1 estimates of unobserved clonotypes. For all TCRbeta clonotypes obtained by the gDNA method from a handful of donors, generation probabilities were computed with OLGA. Imported from immuneACCESS, the table was reduced by TCRdb to in-frame sequences with V and J called. These copies leave out some clones; in studies compared against another copy, an unresolved V gene accounts for under half, and the cause of the remainder is not known. Clonal size and the V and J genes are those of that table, whereas D and trimming came from the DNA. A total of approximately 1.5 million clones appear in this sample, around 98.5% of them only once. Roughly 0.35% of the sample goes to the ten largest clones.

A word on this clone: Its antigen is currently not known. Qualities for individual bases were not recorded, and no much larger clone is one base off.

The sample taken for sequencing was naive CD4+ T cells sorted from blood. In light of the paper, this sample's cell subset or site label describes: CD45RA+ positively selected. This receptor was taken from a man aged 25-45 years in good health.

The nucleotide sequence is TGTGCCAGCAGTCCAATGGACAATTTTCCGAACGAGCAGTACTTC. The encoded protein is CASSPMDNFPNEQYF. The receptor chain draws on TRBV28 and TRBJ2-7; 5 matching bases give a weak D call of TRBD1. Looking up the germline V gene yields CDR1 MDHEN and CDR2 SYDVKM. V loses 5 bases of germline sequence and J loses 5 bases, and the interval between the two ends is 19 bases. Spanning cysteine to phenylalanine, the CDR3 consists of 15 amino acids. Only the CDR3 region is kept as DNA, spanning 45 bases read in frame from base 1.